This T cell receptor beta chain was documented in a study of blood T cells in healthy people across ages. With a J-beta primer mix and a sample-barcoded 5' primer, a second PCR ran about 7 to 11 cycles. One entry per CDR3 protein results from TCRdb running MiXCR on the 5' RACE reads. This table holds hundreds of thousands of distinct CDR3 sequences, about 28% found once. The CDR3 length is 15 residues. Trimming cost V 6 bases and J 4 bases; bases outside gene matches: 11. This same sample was also part of a study on T cells of mothers and their children. In that study: Thymic selection shapes TCR recombination output similarly in related and unrelated pairs.

The material sequenced was blood. The chain links TRBV12-3 or TRBV12-4 to TRBJ1-2; 7 bases align to TRBD1. The source is a boy younger than 10 in good health. The CDR3 sequence is CASRLNRGLSYGYTF. DNA for the CDR3: TGTGCCAGCAGGCTAAACAGGGGTCTTAGCTATGGCTACACCTTC.